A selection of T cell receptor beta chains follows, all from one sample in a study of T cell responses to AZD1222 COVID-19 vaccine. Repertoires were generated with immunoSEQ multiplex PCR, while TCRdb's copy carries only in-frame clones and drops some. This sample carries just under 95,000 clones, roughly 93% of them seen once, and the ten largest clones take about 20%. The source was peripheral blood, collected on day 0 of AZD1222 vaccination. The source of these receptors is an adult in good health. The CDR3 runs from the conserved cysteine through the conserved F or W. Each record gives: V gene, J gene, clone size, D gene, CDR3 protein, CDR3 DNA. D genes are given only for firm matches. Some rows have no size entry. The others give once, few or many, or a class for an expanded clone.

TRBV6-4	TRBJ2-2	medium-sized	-	CASSDSPGDTGELFF	TGTGCCAGCAGTGACTCCCCGGGGGACACCGGGGAGCTGTTTTTT
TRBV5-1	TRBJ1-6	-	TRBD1	CASSPTGTVKNSPLHF	TGCGCCAGCAGCCCCACCGGGACAGTCAAAAATTCACCCCTCCACTTT
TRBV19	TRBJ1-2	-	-	CASRRQDSYGYTF	TGTGCCAGTAGACGACAGGATTCCTATGGCTACACCTTC
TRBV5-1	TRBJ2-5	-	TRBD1	CASSLGQLRETQYF	TGCGCCAGCAGCCTGGGACAGCTCCGAGAGACCCAGTACTTC
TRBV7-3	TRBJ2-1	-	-	CASFPQRDSRANEQFF	TGTGCCAGCTTTCCGCAGCGGGACAGCCGTGCAAATGAGCAGTTCTTC
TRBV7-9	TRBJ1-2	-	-	CASSLPGRERFGGYTF	TGTGCCAGCAGCTTACCGGGGCGGGAGAGGTTTGGTGGCTACACCTTC
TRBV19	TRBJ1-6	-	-	CASMDPGTSSYNSPLHF	TGTGCCAGTATGGACCCGGGGACGAGCTCCTATAATTCACCCCTCCACTTT
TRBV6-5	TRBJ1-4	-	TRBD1	CASSYGTGNEKLFF	TGTGCCAGCAGTTACGGGACAGGGAACGAAAAACTGTTTTTT
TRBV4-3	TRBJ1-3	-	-	CASSQDQGSSSGNTIYF	TGCGCCAGCAGCCAAGATCAGGGATCGAGCTCTGGAAACACCATATATTTT
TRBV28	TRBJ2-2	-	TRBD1	CASRTGEDTGELFF	TGTGCCAGCAGGACAGGGGAGGACACCGGGGAGCTGTTTTTT
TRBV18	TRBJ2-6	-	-	CASSARVAGANVLTF	TGTGCCAGCTCGGCCAGGGTGGCCGGGGCCAACGTCCTGACTTTC
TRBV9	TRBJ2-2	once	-	CASSVEAMNTGELFF	TGTGCCAGCAGCGTAGAGGCGATGAACACCGGGGAGCTGTTTTTT
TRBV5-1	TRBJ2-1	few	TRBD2	CASSQTSGVYNEQFF	TGCGCCAGCAGCCAAACTAGCGGGGTCTACAATGAGCAGTTCTTC
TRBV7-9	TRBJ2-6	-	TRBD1	CASSSGGAGANVLTF	TGTGCCAGCAGCTCAGGGGGCGCTGGGGCCAACGTCCTGACTTTC
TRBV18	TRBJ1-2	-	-	CASSPRGQSYGYTF	TGTGCCAGCTCACCTCGGGGCCAAAGCTATGGCTACACCTTC
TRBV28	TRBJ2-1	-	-	CASGHNEQFF	TGTGCCAGCGGGCACAATGAGCAGTTCTTC
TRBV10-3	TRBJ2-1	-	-	CAINGIGLESYNEQFF	TGTGCCATCAATGGTATTGGGCTGGAGTCCTACAATGAGCAGTTCTTC
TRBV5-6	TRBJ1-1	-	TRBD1	CASTSGGRGTEAFF	TGTGCCAGCACCTCAGGGGGCCGGGGAACTGAAGCTTTCTTT
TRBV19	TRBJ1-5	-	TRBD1	CASSIIGQGFGQPQHF	TGTGCCAGTAGTATAATCGGACAGGGCTTTGGACAGCCCCAGCATTTT
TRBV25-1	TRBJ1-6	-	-	CASSTSDLYNSPLHF	TGTGCCAGCAGTACAAGTGACCTCTATAATTCACCCCTCCACTTT
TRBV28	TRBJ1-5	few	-	CASSTQRPGQPQHF	TGTGCCAGCAGTACTCAGCGACCGGGACAACCCCAGCATTTT
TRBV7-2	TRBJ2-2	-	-	CASSRSVKGGNTGELFF	TGTGCCAGCAGCCGGAGCGTCAAGGGGGGGAACACCGGGGAGCTGTTTTTT
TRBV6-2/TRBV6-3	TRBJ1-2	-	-	CASSYMATLLYGYTF	TGTGCCAGCAGTTACATGGCCACTCTCCTTTATGGCTACACCTTC
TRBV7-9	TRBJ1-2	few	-	CASHPEVSYGYTF	TGTGCCAGCCACCCCGAGGTATCCTATGGCTACACCTTC
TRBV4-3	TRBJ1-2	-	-	CASSHEGVYGYTF	TGCGCCAGCAGCCATGAGGGTGTCTACGGCTACACCTTC
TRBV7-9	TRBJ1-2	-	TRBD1	CASSSGGVNYGYTF	TGTGCCAGCAGCTCAGGGGGTGTGAACTATGGCTACACCTTC
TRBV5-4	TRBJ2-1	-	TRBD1	CASSRGWGQADNEQFF	TGTGCCAGCAGCCGGGGGTGGGGACAGGCCGACAATGAGCAGTTCTTC
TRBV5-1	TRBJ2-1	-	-	CASSSQGHPLRNEQFF	TGCGCCAGCAGCTCCCAGGGGCACCCTCTGCGGAATGAGCAGTTCTTC
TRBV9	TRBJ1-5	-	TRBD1	CASSPEGGGQQPQHF	TGTGCCAGCAGCCCCGAGGGAGGGGGCCAACAGCCCCAGCATTTT